The 26 T cell receptor beta chains presented below share a single source sample, sequenced in a study of Graves' ophthalmopathy and Graves' hyperthyroidism. The authors amplified TCR beta CDR3 regions from RNA transcripts. HTBI primers primed a first-round RT-PCR, and a second-round multiplex PCR followed. TCRdb processed the multiplex PCR reads anew with MiXCR; each CDR3 protein has one entry. The sample has 500,000 to 800,000 distinct CDR3 sequences, about two fifths seen once. What was sequenced was peripheral blood. The receptors come from an adult man with Graves' ophthalmopathy.

A word on this clonotype: A much more abundant neighbour one base away suggests this may be a read error. The rearrangement joins TRBV6-4 to TRBJ1-2; no firm D call. The germline gives CDR1 MRHNA, CDR2 SNTAGT. The CDR3 consists of 14 residues. V was pared by 8 bases and J by 4 bases, with 17 bases between. CDR3 protein: CASGYFPAVYGYTF. For the CDR3, the DNA is TGTGCCAGCGGTTACTTTCCAGCTGTCTATGGCTACACCTTC.

Turning to this clonotype: Here the CDR3 omits its conserved ending phenylalanine or tryptophan, so a read error is the likely source. The rearrangement joins TRBV5-1 to TRBJ2-3; 8 bases match TRBD1. Germline-derived CDR1 and CDR2 are SGHRS and YFSETQ. The CDR3 extends over 13 amino acids. Trimming removed 4 bases from V and 6 bases from J; junction bases left unmatched: 4. CDR3 DNA: TGCGCCAGCAGCCTGGGACAGGAGGATACGCAGTATTGT. The encoded protein is CASSLGQEDTQYC.

This chain joins TRBV19 and TRBJ1-2; D possibly corresponds to TRBD1 (5 bases). Germline CDR1 and CDR2: LNHDA and SQIVND (reference sequence). There are 14 residues in the CDR3. The ends were cut back, 4 bases at V and 8 bases at J, with 17 bases in the middle. The CDR3 here is CASSTRDFQEGYTF. In DNA, the CDR3 is TGTGCCAGTAGTACTCGGGACTTCCAGGAGGGCTACACCTTC.

The CDR3 nucleotides are TGCGCCAGCAGCCAAGATTTCCAGCTTAATGGCTACACCTTC. It encodes CASSQDFQLNGYTF. This chain joins TRBV4-3 and TRBJ1-2; D remains ambiguous. Germline CDR1 reads LGHNA; CDR2 reads YSLEER. The CDR3 covers 14 residues. V was cut by 0 bases and J by 6 bases, with 11 bases left in between.

The chain joins TRBV20-1 to TRBJ1-4, with D unclear. This CDR3 spans 14 amino acids. The V gene's germline CDR1 is DFQATT and CDR2 SNEGSKA (reference sequence). V lost 3 bases and J lost 8, with 16 bases in between. DNA for the CDR3: TGCAGTGCTAGTCCGACCCGCGGGGAGGAAAAACTGTTTTTT. This encodes CSASPTRGEEKLFF.

In this sample, this clonotype turned up many times. CDR3 sequence (DNA): TGTGCCACCAGTGACATAGCGGGAGTGAGCACCGGGGAGCTGTTTTTT. It encodes CATSDIAGVSTGELFF. The chain couples TRBV24-1 to TRBJ2-2; 9 bases align to TRBD2. The CDR3 has 16 residues. With V trimmed by 4 bases and J by 4 bases, 6 bases remained unmatched. Germline V gene sequence: CDR1 KGHDR, CDR2 SFDVKD.

The chain is built from TRBV9 and TRBJ2-7; D perhaps matches TRBD2 (6 bases). Trimming took off 7 bases at V and 4 bases at J, with 24 bases between the two ends. The CDR3 spans 16 residues. Germline CDR1 is SGDLS and CDR2 is YYNGEE. CDR3 nucleotide sequence: TGTGCCAGCTCACCACGGGGAGGAGGCCATCCATACGAGCAGTACTTC. It yields the protein CASSPRGGGHPYEQYF.

This clonotype has more than one count but fewer than ten. V and J are TRBV25-1 and TRBJ2-7, with TRBD1 identical over 8 bases. The germline CDR1 and CDR2 sequences are MGHDK and SYGVNS. The CDR3 consists of 14 residues. V lost 3 bases, J lost 4 bases, and 5 bases stayed unmatched. The CDR3: CASSDRGQGYEQYF. The CDR3 coding sequence is TGTGCCAGCAGTGACCGCGGACAGGGATACGAGCAGTACTTC.

This clonotype was counted at least ten times. The J gene is TRBJ1-4, the V gene TRBV2, with D uncertain. The CDR3 runs to 16 residues. The V end was cut by 9 bases, the J end by 3 bases, with 20 bases between. Germline CDR1 SNHLY, CDR2 FYNNEI. The CDR3 DNA is TGTGCCAGTTCCGTATCGACTGGCTTAGCTAATGAAAAACTGTTTTTT. Translating gives CASSVSTGLANEKLFF.

This clonotype was found many times. This sequence joins TRBV6-5 and TRBJ2-5; 8 positions agree with TRBD1. CDR1 MNHEY and CDR2 SVGAGI come from the germline V gene. This CDR3 spans 14 amino acids. Trimming at V came to 5 bases and at J to 4 bases, leaving 6 bases not matched to a gene. CDR3 nucleotide sequence: TGTGCCAGCAGTAGGACAGGGTGGATAGAGACCCAGTACTTC. Its protein is CASSRTGWIETQYF.

The chain has TRBV11-2 and TRBJ1-2, with TRBD1 matching 7 bases. CDR1 is SGHAT, CDR2 FQNNGV, per germline. This CDR3 has 16 residues. The junction had 7 bases not matched to a gene; V was cut back by 1 base and J by 2 bases. CDR3 coding DNA: TGTGCCAGCAGCTTAGTGGGAGGGGGCGCGAACTATGGCTACACCTTC. Translated, it gives CASSLVGGGANYGYTF.

This sequence joins TRBV20-1 and TRBJ2-3, with 9 bases that match TRBD1. The CDR3 sequence is 15 residues long. Trimming removed 6 bases from V and 5 bases from J; junction bases left unmatched: 12. Germline CDR1 reads DFQATT; CDR2 reads SNEGSKA (reference sequence). CDR3 DNA: TGCAGTGCCAGAAGCGGGACAGGGCGTGGAGATACGCAGTATTTT. Translating it yields CSARSGTGRGDTQYF.

This clonotype appeared a few times. The genes are TRBV4-3 and TRBJ1-6, with 9 bases aligning to TRBD1. Germline trimming cut 8 bases from V and 5 bases from J; bases unmatched to any gene: 4. CDR1 is LGHNA and CDR2 is YSLEER in the germline V gene. The CDR3 is 14 amino acids. CDR3 nucleotide sequence: TGCGCCAGCGGGAGGACAGGGGATAATTCACCCCTCCACTTT. It codes for CASGRTGDNSPLHF.

This clonotype was picked up a small number of times. An end of the junction differs from the germline gene, which may be a read error. CDR3 sequence reads: CVSSYGKTGPIDYGYTF. The CDR3 DNA reads TGTGTCAGCAGTTACGGAAAGACAGGGCCTATTGACTATGGCTACACCTTC. The chain links TRBV6-5 to TRBJ1-2; 7 nucleotides agree with TRBD1. The germline CDR1 and CDR2 sequences are MNHEY and SVGAGI. The CDR3 runs 17 residues.

This clonotype was seen many times. As the CDR3 is not closed by the conserved phenylalanine or tryptophan, this likely results from a read error. The J gene is TRBJ2-7, the V gene TRBV29-1; 8 bases fit TRBD1. CDR1 is SQVTM and CDR2 is ANQGSEA in the germline V gene. The CDR3 is made up of 12 amino acids. The trim removed 6 bases at V and 7 bases at J, leaving 8 bases unmatched. CDR3 in amino acids: CSVEGRGQEQYS. The CDR3 DNA reads TGCAGCGTCGAGGGCAGGGGGCAAGAGCAGTACTCC.

The chain joins TRBV9 to TRBJ1-1, with TRBD1 as a possible D gene (5 bases). CDR1 and CDR2 (germline): SGDLS, YYNGEE. This CDR3 contains 14 residues. Trimming left V 2 bases short and J 4 bases short, with 12 bases between. CDR3 in DNA: TGTGCCAGCAGCGTTGGGGGGGACGGCACTGAAGCTTTCTTT. Its protein is CASSVGGDGTEAFF.

This clonotype was observed at least ten times. V gene TRBV7-8 combines with J gene TRBJ1-5; D is perhaps TRBD1 (5 bases). Trimming stripped 6 bases from V and 2 bases from J, with 14 bases between. CDR1 and CDR2 from the germline V gene are SGHVS and FQNEAQ. The CDR3 covers 15 residues. The CDR3 is CASRIGVSGNQPQHF. CDR3 DNA: TGTGCCAGCAGAATAGGGGTCTCTGGCAATCAGCCCCAGCATTTT. The whole variable domain, remainder taken from reference TRBV7-8 and TRBJ1-5, is GAGVSQSPRYKVAKRGQDVALRCDPISGHVSLFWYQQALGQGPEFLTYFQNEAQLDKSGLPSDRFFAERPEGSVSTLKIQRTQQEDSAVYLCASRIGVSGNQPQHFGDGTRLSIL.

This clonotype was seen only once. The rearrangement uses TRBV10-3 and TRBJ1-5; 9 bases are shared with TRBD1. Unmatched junction bases numbered 6, after V lost 7 bases and J lost 11 bases. CDR1 and CDR2 (germline): ENHRY, SYGVKD. The length of the CDR3 is 12 residues. Here the CDR3 DNA reads TGTGCCATCACACAGGGGGCTGGGGCCCAGCATTTT. Translation gives CAITQGAGAQHF.

V gene TRBV6-5 combines with J gene TRBJ2-5; D might be TRBD1 or TRBD2, each matching 6 bases. Germline assignment: CDR1 MNHEY and CDR2 SVGAGI. There are 15 residues in the CDR3. Trimming cost V 5 bases and J 1 base, with 14 bases left between them. The chain's CDR3 is CASSKTGTLQETQYF. DNA for the CDR3: TGTGCCAGCAGTAAAACAGGGACTCTCCAAGAGACCCAGTACTTC.

This chain uses TRBV7-3 with TRBJ1-4; D not resolved. The germline gives CDR1 SGHTA, CDR2 FQGTGA. There are 14 residues in the CDR3. V gave up 5 bases and J gave up 7 bases, with 14 bases separating them. The CDR3 DNA is TGTGCCAGCAGCGTTGGGCCGCAATCTGAAAAACTGTTTTTT. Translation: CASSVGPQSEKLFF. Combining the CDR3 with reference TRBV7-3 and TRBJ1-4 gives the whole variable domain GAGVSQTPSNKVTEKGKYVELRCDPISGHTALYWYRQSLGQGPEFLIYFQGTGAADDSGLPNDRFFAVRPEGSVSTLKIQRTERGDSAVYLCASSVGPQSEKLFFGSGTQLSVL.

As regards this clonotype: A much larger clone differs from this one at a single base, so this may be a read error. The chain joins TRBV4-2 to TRBJ1-4, with TRBD1 identical over 8 bases. CDR1 LGHNA and CDR2 YNFKEQ come from the germline V gene. This CDR3 is 15 amino acids long. The CDR3 sequence is CASSQEGTGATKLIF. In DNA form, the CDR3 reads TGTGCCAGCAGCCAAGAAGGGACAGGCGCGACCAAACTGATTTTT.

This chain links TRBV9 with TRBJ2-5; D is perhaps TRBD1 (6 bases). The CDR3 covers 15 residues. CDR1 is SGDLS, CDR2 YYNGEE, per germline. Between the trimmed V and J ends, which lost 4 bases and 5 bases, there was a span of 18 bases. Here the CDR3 DNA reads TGTGCCAGCAGCTTAGGAACAGGGTTTTCGGAGACCCAGTACTTC. It codes for CASSLGTGFSETQYF.

The chain is built from TRBV7-3 and TRBJ2-7; 13 bases are shared with TRBD2. Per the germline V gene, CDR1 is SGHTA and CDR2 is FQGTGA. The V segment lost 3 bases and the J segment 5 bases; nucleotides outside the gene matches: 4. This CDR3 region has 15 residues. This CDR3 reads CASSLGLAGKNEQYF. The CDR3 DNA reads as TGTGCCAGCAGCTTGGGACTAGCGGGGAAAAACGAGCAGTACTTC. Together with reference TRBV7-3 and TRBJ2-7, the CDR3 gives the full variable domain: GAGVSQTPSNKVTEKGKYVELRCDPISGHTALYWYRQSLGQGPEFLIYFQGTGAADDSGLPNDRFFAVRPEGSVSTLKIQRTERGDSAVYLCASSLGLAGKNEQYFGPGTRLTVT.

The sample holds one count of this clonotype. This chain uses TRBV2 with TRBJ2-7; TRBD2 matches 12 bases. V shed 8 bases and J 1 base; nucleotides not matched to a gene: 12. The CDR3 has 17 amino acids. CDR1 and CDR2 from the germline V gene are SNHLY and FYNNEI. In DNA form, the CDR3 reads TGTGCCAGCTTGGCCACAGGGGGGACTAGCGGGTCCTACGAGCAGTACTTC. Its translation is CASLATGGTSGSYEQYF.

This chain connects TRBV4-1 to TRBJ1-2, with D tentatively TRBD1 (5 bases). The CDR3 sequence is 17 residues long. Germline lookup yields CDR1 MGHRA and CDR2 YSYEKL. Between the trimmed V and J ends, which lost 0 bases and 2 bases, there was a span of 16 bases. DNA for the CDR3: TGCGCCAGCAGCCAAGATAACTTCGGGACTAGGAACTATGGCTACACCTTC. Encoded protein: CASSQDNFGTRNYGYTF.

This clonotype was seen only once. This may be a read error, as it is one base from a much larger clone. The V call is TRBV2, the J call TRBJ2-5, with D tentatively TRBD1 (6 bases). Germline values: CDR1 SNHLY, CDR2 FYNNEI. This CDR3 comprises 13 residues. The CDR3 region has the DNA TGCGCCAGCCGGTCCTGGGGGCAAGAGACCCGGTACTTC. Protein sequence: CASRSWGQETRYF.